This T cell receptor beta chain was recovered during a study of shared clonotypes between healthy human individuals (TCRdb year 2020). Broadly, across the study: The cohort comprised two women and three men aged 18 to 49 years. Libraries were prepared and TCR repertoires were sequenced by different laboratories using diverse techniques, in order to increase sequencing depth and limit assay-specific biases. Leukapheresis yielded between about 0.8 and 8.9 billion PBMCs per donor. For each donor, three plates each were used for CD4 naive and CD4 memory, two plates were used for CD8 naive, and one plate was used for CD8 memory. To estimate repertoire size and how much clonotypes are shared between individuals, the study performed deep sequencing of blood TCR repertoires from a few healthy adults. Results and caveats for the whole study, not just this receptor: Because the study included only a small number of donors, the genetic and exposure-history diversity represented was limited. Based on pairwise subsampling, the degree of clonotype sharing among donors was expected to be affected by sequencing depth. Sampling was restricted to blood, and TCR repertoires in tissues likely differ from the TCR repertoires found in blood. Across four donors, roughly 5% of naive CD4, roughly 3.5% of naive CD8, roughly 2.2% of memory CD4, and approximately 0.4% of memory CD8 clonotypes were shared. Estimated clonotype richness was generally larger for naive than for memory subsets. Compared with non-shared clonotypes, the clonotypes found in all four sorted-subset donors had higher generation probabilities. Rarefaction of sorted-subset datasets indicated incomplete sequencing despite the large sequencing depth.

Using the deep immunoSEQ assay, multiplex PCR amplified TCR CDR3 regions from genomic DNA. Extracted genomic DNA from each cell subset was spread evenly across all wells of several immunoSEQ 96-well plates, with each plate serving as a replicate. For sorted subsets, about 200 ng genomic DNA, equal to some 28,000 T cell genomes, was loaded into each replicate PCR. The purified libraries were quantified using a Qubit 3.0 fluorometer, sized with a Bioanalyzer 2100, and then quantified again using the KAPA Library Quantification kit. Each immunoSEQ 96-well plate was sequenced on its own single-read 150-cycle Illumina NextSeq 550 flow cell. On the authors' methods: Because only junctional sequences without quality scores were contained in the immunoSEQ output, filtering matching that applied to full-length reads could not be performed. To assign V/J genes and CDR3, sequences were annotated using PyIR, a Python wrapper for IgBLAST v1.9, with IMGT germline references. Reads were filtered out if the reads had weak V/J assignments (E-value above 1e-6), no CDR3, stop codons, out-of-frame junctions, or ambiguous translated residues. V3J clonotypes were defined as sequences sharing an identical inferred V gene, J gene, and CDR3 amino acid sequence. Percentage overlap between repertoires was computed as shared unique clonotypes divided by the size of the smaller repertoire. Richness of each repertoire was evaluated using RTK rarefaction, the Chao1 estimator, and Recon v2.1 estimates of unobserved clonotypes. OLGA was used to compute generation probabilities for all TCRbeta clonotypes that the gDNA method yielded from a few donors. The source is immuneACCESS, and TCRdb retained only in-frame sequences with V and J called. Part of the clones is not carried over; for the studies checked, unresolved V genes explain less than half of this, and the remainder is unexplained. V and J calls and clone size are given by that table; D and trimming were obtained from the DNA. In this sample the table shows about 700,000 clones, roughly 70% of which occur a single time. Of the sample, 1.5% to 2% is held by the ten largest clones.

Healthy HIV-negative adults with no recently reported acute infections or vaccinations were included as donors. Every donor was a Caucasian adult living in Nashville, Tennessee, USA. CD4+ T cells were enriched through magnetic negative selection, after which naive cells were positively selected on CD45RA and the remaining negative fraction served as the memory subset. Blood was obtained by leukapheresis, after which PBMCs were separated by Ficoll-Histopaque density gradient centrifugation and cryopreserved in liquid nitrogen vapor phase. Analytical flow cytometry was used to check the purity and quantity of each magnetically sorted T cell population. Genomic DNA was isolated from each sorted fraction and quantified by UV absorbance on a Nanodrop 2000c. The CDR3, cysteine through phenylalanine, is 16 amino acids long. The entry retains the CDR3 DNA only, 48 bases that are in frame from base 1. As encoded in the germline V gene (reference sequence), CDR1 is SSHAT while CDR2 is FNYEAQ. Trimming costs V 1 base and J 5 bases, and their ends lie 17 bases apart.

A remark on this clone: What this receptor recognizes is not known. Per-nucleotide qualities are absent, and no much larger clonotype sits a single base away.

This TCR was sampled from a woman younger than 45 in good health. The specimen was memory CD4+ T cells sorted from blood. The sample's cell subset or site label, decoded: CD45RA-negative fraction. The sequence is built from TRBV7-7 and TRBJ2-5, and possibly TRBD2, on 6 matching bases. Read as DNA, the sequence is TGTGCCAGCAGCTTAGAAAGCGGAGGGGTGGAGGAGACCCAGTACTTC. It translates to CASSLESGGVEETQYF. Beyond the CDR3, the reference TRBV7-7 and TRBJ2-5 genes provide the residues; the full variable domain reads: GAGVSQSPRYKVTKRGQDVTLRCDPISSHATLYWYQQALGQGPEFLTYFNYEAQPDKSGLPSDRFSAERPEGSISTLTIQRTEQRDSAMYRCASSLESGGVEETQYFGPGTRLLVL.